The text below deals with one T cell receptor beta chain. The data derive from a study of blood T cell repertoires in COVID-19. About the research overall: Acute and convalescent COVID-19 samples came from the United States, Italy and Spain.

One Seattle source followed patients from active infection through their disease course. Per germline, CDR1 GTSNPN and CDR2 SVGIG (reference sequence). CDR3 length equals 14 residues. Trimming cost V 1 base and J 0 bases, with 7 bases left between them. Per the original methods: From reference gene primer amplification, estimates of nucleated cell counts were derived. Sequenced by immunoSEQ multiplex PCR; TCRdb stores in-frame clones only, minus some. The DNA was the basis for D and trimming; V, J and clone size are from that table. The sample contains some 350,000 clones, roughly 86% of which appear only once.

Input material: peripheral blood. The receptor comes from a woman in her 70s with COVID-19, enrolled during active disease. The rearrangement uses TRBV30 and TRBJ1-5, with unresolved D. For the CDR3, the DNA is TGTGCCTGGAGTGAAAACAGTAGCAATCAGCCCCAGCATTTT. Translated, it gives CAWSENSSNQPQHF.